The T cell receptor beta chain under discussion was sequenced for a study of T cells in Graves' hyperthyroidism and ophthalmopathy (dated by TCRdb to the late 2010s). Turning to the overall study: Peripheral blood samples were taken at initial diagnosis, before any treatment was given. The study also compared thyroid tissue and blood T-cell repertoires from a handful of Graves' hyperthyroidism patients. A discovery cohort of roughly 100 patients, roughly 45 with Graves' ophthalmopathy and approximately 55 with stable Graves' hyperthyroidism, was used to find distinguishing TCR V-J signatures. After sampling, hyperthyroidism patients received methimazole starting at 30 mg daily, and ophthalmopathy patients received high-dose intravenous methylprednisolone. The approximately 100 discovery patients were divided at random into training and test sets in a 7:3 ratio. An independent validation cohort of under 20 hyperthyroidism patients and 17 patients who later progressed to ophthalmopathy tested prospective prediction of ophthalmopathy. TCR Vbeta CDR3 sequencing of 135 peripheral blood samples (under 45 ophthalmopathy, roughly 74 hyperthyroidism and approximately 17 progressor patients) is reported in the paper.

Results the study describes overall, beyond this receptor: In validation, the model predicted progression to ophthalmopathy a median of approximately 6.3 months before onset, with roughly 70% sensitivity and roughly 79% specificity. Ophthalmopathy was separated from stable hyperthyroidism by a 13 V-J signature model, with 87.88% sensitivity and around 81% specificity obtained in cross-validation and 80%/75% obtained in testing. Most expanded thyroid clonotypes (frequency above 0.001) were also detected in blood, a finding suggesting that blood repertoires may reflect thyroid immune responses. No statistical method was used to set the sample size in advance, and investigators knew the group allocation.

The TCR beta CDR3 regions were amplified from the RNA transcripts. The first round of RT-PCR for the TCR CDR3 was performed with the HTBI primer set and the Qiagen OneStep RT-PCR kit. Libraries were constructed in a second round of multiplex PCR, after which size selection and purification were performed. Paired-end sequencing of the libraries was performed with 100 bp reads on an Illumina HiSeq2000. In the paper's pipeline: SOAPnuke was used to process the raw data, throwing out any read that contained adapters or uncalled bases, had a mean Phred below 15, or lacked an exact constant-primer or identifier match. COPE v1.2.5 was used to merge the high-quality paired reads, and each unique nucleotide sequence was defined as a clonotype. MiTCR v1.1 was used to align the clonotypes against IMGT TRBV, TRBD and TRBJ reference segments. Only V-J combinations with frequency above 0.0001, covering 99% to 99.2% of repertoires, were analysed. The TCS score was defined as the ratio of F50 (clonal expansion) to E x V (chaos), calculated using BLOSUM62-based TCRdist between CDR3 peptides within each V-J. Welch's t-statistics and random forest reduced approximately 520 V-J features to 10 to 15, which were used in a naive Bayes classifier (R e1071). Starting from the raw public reads, TCRdb applied fastp trimming at Q25, assembled clones with MiXCR and retained in-frame beta chains. Rows are unified per CDR3 protein, each entry keeping the most common DNA and genes. Here the V and J calls rest on TCRdb's processing, not on the authors' analysis. The sample table contains 300,000 to 450,000 distinct CDR3 sequences; only one count was recorded for approximately 14% of them. The ten largest clones represent approximately 9.9% of the sample.

A patient counted as having stable Graves' hyperthyroidism if no progression to ophthalmopathy occurred over 18 months of follow-up. Hyperthyroidism patients were aged 18 to 65 years and newly diagnosed, with disease duration of less than 2 months. Exclusion was applied to patients with uncontrolled infections, other autoimmune diseases, pregnancy or lactation. Diagnoses were based on clinical symptoms, serum thyroxine and TRAb, thyroid ultrasound and orbital computed tomography. PBMCs were separated from 7.5 to 10 ml of fresh peripheral blood using Ficoll-Paque density gradient centrifugation. Trizol reagent was used to extract total RNA, and RNA quality was then checked on an Agilent 2100 Bioanalyzer. At least ten counts were recorded for this clonotype. Its target antigen remains unknown. The record has no base qualities; no much larger clone is one base away. The CDR3, cysteine through phenylalanine, is 14 amino acids long. Only the CDR3 portion is preserved as DNA: 42 bases, with reading frame beginning at the first base. In the germline V gene, CDR1 corresponds to MDHEN and CDR2 to SYDVKM. V lost 2 bases and J lost 6 bases; the stretch between them is 12 bases long.

The source is a woman aged 55-75 years with Graves' hyperthyroidism. The source material was blood. The sequence is built from TRBV28 and TRBJ2-3; possibly the D gene is TRBD1, per 5 matching bases. The DNA sequence follows: TGTGCCAGCAGTTTACTCATGGACACGGATACGCAGTATTTT. The translation is CASSLLMDTDTQYF.